The 2 T cell receptor beta chains given below trace back to one sample, sequenced in a study of blood T cells in healthy people across ages. Together with a sample-barcoded 5' primer, a J-beta primer mix was included in a second PCR lasting about 6 to 11 cycles. TCRdb re-called the 5' RACE reads through MiXCR, storing one row per CDR3 protein. The data show fewer than 2 million distinct CDR3 sequences, around 40% seen once. The sequencing input was blood. These receptors all stem from a human donor in good health.

V and J are TRBV7-9 and TRBJ1-1, with unresolved D. CDR3 size: 11 residues. CDR1 is SEHNR, CDR2 FQNEAQ, per germline (reference sequence). Between the trimmed V and J ends, which lost 1 base and 11 bases, there was a span of 8 bases. CDR3 amino acids: CASSLGVEAFF. CDR3 in DNA: TGTGCCAGCAGCTTAGGGGTTGAGGCTTTCTTT.

The chain has TRBV12-3 or TRBV12-4 and TRBJ1-5; TRBD1 might be the D (5 bases). Trimming pared 3 bases from V and 3 bases from J, leaving 15 bases between. CDR3 length equals 16 residues. In nucleotides, the CDR3 is TGTGCCAGCAGTTTTCTCCCCAGGGAGCCCAATCAGCCCCAGCATTTT. Encoded protein: CASSFLPREPNQPQHF.